This TCR beta chain originates from a study of T cell changes during pregnancy in multiple sclerosis. Clones were read by immunoSEQ multiplex PCR, and TCRdb kept only the in-frame ones, dropping some. This table holds 15,000 to 20,000 clones, about nine tenths found once. Germline CDR1 and CDR2: SGHTA and FQGNSA. The CDR3 runs to 15 residues. With V trimmed by 5 bases and J by 6 bases, 8 bases remained unmatched. This receptor was taken from a female donor in good health, enrolled as a control in a pregnancy study. Specimen: CD8+ T cells from peripheral blood mononuclear cells, collected in the third trimester of pregnancy. The chain combines TRBV7-2 with TRBJ2-3, with 10 bases matching TRBD2. The CDR3 sequence is CASSRTSGDGDTQYF. DNA of the CDR3: TGTGCCAGCAGCCGGACTAGCGGAGACGGGGATACGCAGTATTTT.